The rows below give T cell receptor beta chains drawn from one sample of a study of blood T cell repertoires in COVID-19. Assay: immunoSEQ multiplex PCR; the TCRdb copy retains only in-frame clones and omits some. Here the sample spans around 140,000 clones, around 86% being singletons. The sample consisted of peripheral blood. The receptors were gathered from a human donor in a cohort sampled during active COVID-19. CDR3s include the opening cysteine and the closing phenylalanine or tryptophan. Fields, in order: J gene, V gene, CDR3 protein.

j_gene: TRBJ2-2; v_gene: TRBV7-3; CDR3aa: CASSTYTSGRTGELFF
j_gene: TRBJ1-6; v_gene: TRBV30; CDR3aa: CAWSVLRHKLNSPLHF
j_gene: TRBJ1-6; v_gene: TRBV9; CDR3aa: CASSVEQGVNSPLHF
j_gene: TRBJ1-1; v_gene: TRBV19; CDR3aa: CASSPPGTDDTEAFF
j_gene: TRBJ1-6; v_gene: TRBV7-9; CDR3aa: CASSLRGQGFNSPLHF
j_gene: TRBJ2-2; v_gene: TRBV6-1; CDR3aa: CASSETATGELFF
j_gene: TRBJ2-1; v_gene: TRBV7-9; CDR3aa: CASSLNRANEQFF
j_gene: TRBJ2-7; v_gene: TRBV7-2; CDR3aa: CASSLGSPTSGRSEQYF
j_gene: TRBJ1-5; v_gene: TRBV6-5; CDR3aa: CATRQGLNQPQHF
j_gene: TRBJ2-1; v_gene: TRBV10-3; CDR3aa: CAISITGGVYNEQFF